The sequence of this TCR beta chain was determined in a study of low-dose radiotherapy and immunotherapy resistance in tumors. For the study at large: Each patient was administered nivolumab intravenously at 240 mg, which was a flat dose, every two weeks, along with intravenous ipilimumab at 1 mg/kg every six weeks.

Germline CDR1 is SGHAT and CDR2 is FQNNGV. The V gene lost 3 bases and the J gene lost 9 bases, with 12 bases spanning the gap. The CDR3 has 13 residues. Indicated time point: after trial treatment. As to treatment: LDRT plus nivolumab, ipilimumab, low-dose cyclophosphamide and aspirin (RACIN trial). Alpha and beta chains were covered, as first-strand cDNA relied on TRAV- and TRBV-specific primers. The authors amplified TCRs for around 20 PCR cycles with a constant-region primer and a V-primer adapter. TCRdb reprocessed the reads via MiXCR and lists one record per CDR3 protein. Of fewer than 50,000 distinct CDR3 sequences in the sample, around a quarter were seen once. This clonotype came up many times.

The specimen was PBMCs, collected after low-dose radiotherapy plus immunotherapy. This TCR came from a male donor with prostate cancer. The rearrangement uses TRBV11-2 and TRBJ2-1, with a possible D match to TRBD2 (5 bases). The CDR3 loop is CASSLVTRFEQFF. The DNA of the CDR3 is TGTGCCAGCAGCTTGGTAACTAGGTTTGAGCAGTTCTTC.